This record looks at one T cell receptor (beta chain) sequence and its context. The target antigen is unknown. This sample is part of a study of CD8 T cells in ankylosing spondylitis. Overall study results and limits: Significant enrichment of disease-linked clones was reportedly seen in matched ankylosing spondylitis synovial fluid. Among TCR beta sequences, a motif of roughly 8 highly homologous variants appeared characteristic of ankylosing spondylitis blood.

By quantitative 5'-RACE with molecular barcodes, the TCR beta libraries were made. TCRdb re-called the 5' RACE reads through MiXCR, storing one row per CDR3 protein. The table lists about 220,000 distinct CDR3 sequences, 10% to 13% of them singletons. Germline V gene lookup returns CDR1 SGHRS and CDR2 YFSETQ. The CDR3 consists of 15 residues. Trimming left V 0 bases short and J 3 bases short, with 11 bases between. The chain couples TRBV5-1 to TRBJ2-3, with D maybe TRBD1 (6 bases). Sequencing was performed on blood, either unsorted or a sorted T cell fraction (not recorded which). The sequence was obtained from a male donor with ankylosing spondylitis or in good health (not recorded which). The CDR3 DNA reads as TGCGCCAGCAGCTTGGAGGGACACCAAACAGATACGCAGTATTTT. It codes for CASSLEGHQTDTQYF.